The 16 T cell receptor beta chains presented below share a single source sample, sequenced in a study of T cell responses to AZD1222 COVID-19 vaccine. The table came from immunoSEQ multiplex PCR; TCRdb's copy has only in-frame clones and leaves some out. The sample has around 160,000 clones, about nine tenths seen once. This sample comprised peripheral blood, obtained on day 0 of MenACWY control vaccination. The receptors originated from an adult in good health.

The rearrangement links TRBV11-1 to TRBJ1-5; TRBD1 matches at 8 bases. The CDR3 loop spans 13 amino acids. Germline loops: CDR1 SGHAT, CDR2 FQDESV (reference sequence). The V segment lost 5 bases and the J segment 6 bases; nucleotides outside the gene matches: 3. The CDR3 region has the DNA TGTGCCAGCAGCCCGGACAGGGCTCAGCCCCAGCATTTT. Protein product: CASSPDRAQPQHF.

This chain joins TRBV11-2 and TRBJ1-2, with 9 bases that match TRBD1. CDR3 size: 14 residues. The germline V gene encodes CDR1 SGHAT and CDR2 FQNNGV. V lost 3 bases, J lost 6 bases, and 5 bases stayed unmatched. CDR3 sequence: CASSFWDREDGYTF. In nucleotides, the CDR3 is TGTGCCAGCAGCTTTTGGGACAGGGAAGATGGCTACACCTTC.

J is TRBJ1-1 and V is TRBV28; no clear D. Trimming removed 3 bases at V and 4 bases at J, with 12 bases between. The CDR3 totals 14 residues. Germline V gene data show CDR1 as MDHEN and CDR2 as SYDVKM. CDR3 DNA: TGTGCCAGCAGTTTTCCGGGTTCGGGCACTGAAGCTTTCTTT. Translating gives CASSFPGSGTEAFF.

This clone was found once. The chain carries TRBV28 and TRBJ2-5; 7 nucleotides match TRBD1. Trimming at V came to 5 bases and at J to 5 bases, leaving 8 bases not matched to a gene. CDR3 length: 14 amino acids. CDR1 and CDR2 (germline): MDHEN, SYDVKM. This CDR3 reads CASSIQGIWETQYF. The CDR3, as DNA: TGTGCCAGCAGTATACAGGGGATTTGGGAGACCCAGTACTTC.

The V gene is TRBV5-1, the J gene TRBJ2-7; maybe TRBD1 (5 bases). The germline V gene has CDR1 SGHRS and CDR2 YFSETQ. V gave up 0 bases and J gave up 4 bases, with 11 bases separating them. The CDR3 has 14 amino acids. DNA for the CDR3: TGCGCCAGCAGCTTGGGGCAGAGGACATACGAGCAGTACTTC. It specifies CASSLGQRTYEQYF.

V is TRBV6-5 and J is TRBJ2-2; no firm D call. The CDR3 has 15 residues. V was shortened by 0 bases and J by 4 bases, with 9 bases between the two germline ends. Germline values: CDR1 MNHEY, CDR2 SVGAGI. The CDR3 protein is CASSYSGFVTGELFF. The DNA for the CDR3 is TGTGCCAGCAGTTACTCTGGTTTTGTCACCGGGGAGCTGTTTTTT.

The chain joins TRBV3-1 (or the pseudogene TRBV3-2) to TRBJ2-7, with 12 bases fitting TRBD2. From germline, CDR1 is LGHDT and CDR2 YNNKEL (reference sequence). This CDR3 spans 16 amino acids. The V and J ends lost 5 bases and 2 bases, in that order; junction bases with no gene match: 7. The DNA for the CDR3 is TGTGCCAGCAGCACCCGGACTAGCGGGGAGACCTACGAGCAGTACTTC. It encodes CASSTRTSGETYEQYF.

CDR3 region: CASSQLPGLPNNEKLFF. Here the CDR3 DNA reads TGTGCCAGCAGCCAACTCCCGGGACTGCCGAATAATGAAAAACTGTTTTTT. The rearrangement links TRBV3-1 (or the pseudogene TRBV3-2) to TRBJ1-4; D may be TRBD1 (5 bases). Germline CDR1 is LGHDT and CDR2 is YNNKEL (reference sequence). V was pared by 2 bases and J by 4 bases, with 17 bases between. The CDR3 runs 17 residues.

The rearrangement uses TRBV5-6 and TRBJ1-2; 10 nucleotides match TRBD1. Germline V lookup: CDR1 SGHDT, CDR2 YYEEEE. The CDR3 length is 16 residues. J gave up 4 bases and V 0 bases, and 6 bases lay outside the gene matches. CDR3 DNA: TGTGCCAGCAGCTTGGCACCGGGACAGGGGTTCTATGGCTACACCTTC. It encodes CASSLAPGQGFYGYTF.

The rearrangement uses TRBV18 and TRBJ2-6; no firm D call. There are 18 residues in the CDR3. Germline assignment: CDR1 KGHSH and CDR2 LQKENI. Trimming stripped 3 bases from V and 0 bases from J, with 15 bases between. In DNA, the CDR3 is TGTGCCAGCTCACCGGACGGGTTGGGGATCTCTGGGGCCAACGTCCTGACTTTC. The encoded protein is CASSPDGLGISGANVLTF. Full variable domain (remainder filled in from reference TRBV18 and TRBJ2-6): NAGVMQNPRHLVRRRGQEARLRCSPMKGHSHVYWYRQLPEEGLKFMVYLQKENIIDESGMPKERFSAEFPKEGPSILRIQQVVRGDSAAYFCASSPDGLGISGANVLTFGAGSRLTVL.

This clone was counted only a few times. The rearrangement uses TRBV3-1 (or the pseudogene TRBV3-2) and TRBJ2-4, with TRBD2 as a possible D gene (5 bases). The CDR3 has 13 amino acids. Germline V gene data show CDR1 as LGHDT and CDR2 as YNNKEL (reference sequence). V lost 3 bases to trimming and J lost 9 bases, with 12 bases between them. CDR3 loop: CASSQSGVGIQYF. As DNA, the CDR3 is TGTGCCAGCAGCCAGTCCGGGGTGGGCATTCAGTACTTC.

V is TRBV19 and J is TRBJ1-1; D may be TRBD1 (5 bases). V dropped 8 bases and J dropped 1 base, with 11 bases sitting between them. The CDR3 consists of 13 residues. CDR1 and CDR2 (germline): LNHDA, SQIVND (reference sequence). The CDR3 protein is CASRRQQNTEAFF. Here the CDR3 DNA reads TGTGCCAGTCGCCGACAGCAGAACACTGAAGCTTTCTTT.

The chain is built from TRBV19 and TRBJ1-1, with TRBD1 as a possible D gene (6 bases). The CDR3 consists of 15 residues. The V end was cut by 5 bases, the J end by 4 bases, with 17 bases between. Germline V gene sequence: CDR1 LNHDA, CDR2 SQIVND (reference sequence). The CDR3 here is CASSSPRGGGTEAFF. In DNA, the CDR3 is TGTGCCAGTAGTTCCCCGCGGGGGGGCGGCACTGAAGCTTTCTTT.

The CDR3 spells CASSIRGQTEAFF. CDR3 coding DNA: TGCGCCAGCAGCATCAGGGGGCAAACTGAAGCTTTCTTT. V usage is TRBV5-1 and J usage is TRBJ1-1, with TRBD1 matching 8 bases. CDR3 length equals 13 residues. Losses at the gene ends were 4 bases for V and 5 bases for J; bases not matched to a gene: 4. The V gene's germline CDR1 is SGHRS and CDR2 YFSETQ.

The rearrangement joins TRBV27 to TRBJ2-3; 10 nucleotides line up with TRBD2. CDR3 size: 15 residues. V was clipped by 4 bases and J by 5 bases; unmatched bases: 6. Germline V gene lookup returns CDR1 MNHEY and CDR2 SMNVEV (reference sequence). CDR3 in DNA: TGTGCCAGCAGTTCTAGCGGGAGTGAAGGAGATACGCAGTATTTT. The encoded protein is CASSSSGSEGDTQYF.

The V gene is TRBV27, the J gene TRBJ1-2; tentatively, D is TRBD1 (6 bases). The CDR3 totals 14 residues. The V and J ends lost 5 bases and 7 bases respectively, with 17 bases between them. Germline CDR1 reads MNHEY; CDR2 reads SMNVEV (reference sequence). CDR3 sequence: CASSGQGRGGGYTF. Written as DNA, the CDR3 is TGTGCCAGCAGTGGGCAGGGGCGAGGTGGTGGCTACACCTTC.